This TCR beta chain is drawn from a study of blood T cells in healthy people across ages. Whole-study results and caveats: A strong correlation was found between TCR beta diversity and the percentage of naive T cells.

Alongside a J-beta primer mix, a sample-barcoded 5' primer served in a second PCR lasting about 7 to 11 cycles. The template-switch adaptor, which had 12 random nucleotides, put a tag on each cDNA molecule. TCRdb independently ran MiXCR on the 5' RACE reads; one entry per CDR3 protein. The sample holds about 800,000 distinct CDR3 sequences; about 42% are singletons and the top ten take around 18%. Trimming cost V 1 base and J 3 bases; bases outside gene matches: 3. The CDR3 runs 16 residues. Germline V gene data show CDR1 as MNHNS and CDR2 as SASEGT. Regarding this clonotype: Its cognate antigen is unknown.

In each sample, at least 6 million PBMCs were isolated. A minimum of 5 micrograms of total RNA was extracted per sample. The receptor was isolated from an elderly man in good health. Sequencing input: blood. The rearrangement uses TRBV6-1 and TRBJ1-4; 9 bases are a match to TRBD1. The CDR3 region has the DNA TGTGCCAGCAGTGAAGTGGACAGGGGTGCTAATGAAAAACTGTTTTTT. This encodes CASSEVDRGANEKLFF.